The 15 T cell receptor beta chains below come from one sample, sequenced in a study of response to subunit inactivated influenza vaccine. TCRdb called the RT-PCR reads again in MiXCR, with one record for every CDR3 protein. The repertoire includes about 520,000 distinct CDR3 sequences, roughly 27% of them detected once, and over 1.5% sits in the top ten. Material: CD4+ T cells sorted from PBMCs, obtained 5 to 6 days after vaccination. The receptors originated from a man aged 45-65 years who received an inactivated influenza vaccine.

The chain employs TRBV12-3 or TRBV12-4 and TRBJ2-5; D unclear. The CDR3 spans 14 residues. The ends were cut back, 3 bases at V and 1 base at J, with 9 bases in the middle. The CDR3 bases are TGTGCCAGCAGTTTCGAAGGTGTCCAAGAGACCCAGTACTTC. It translates to CASSFEGVQETQYF.

The chain has TRBV14 and TRBJ2-2, with a possible D match to TRBD1 (5 bases). Germline CDR1 and CDR2: SGHDN and FVKESK. V lost 3 bases and J lost 0, with 11 bases in between. The CDR3 spans 16 residues. The CDR3 region has the DNA TGTGCCAGCAGCCACTCAGGGCTCGCGAACACCGGGGAGCTGTTTTTT. It translates to CASSHSGLANTGELFF.

The rearrangement links TRBV5-5 to TRBJ1-1; D uncertain. Germline CDR1 SGHKS, CDR2 YYEKEE (reference sequence). The V end was cut by 0 bases, the J end by 0 bases, with 12 bases between. This CDR3 has 16 amino acids. The CDR3 coding sequence is TGTGCCAGCAGCTTGGTTTCCGGACTCCTGAACACTGAAGCTTTCTTT. Its translation: CASSLVSGLLNTEAFF.

Only a few counts were recorded for this clonotype. The chain couples TRBV5-1 to TRBJ1-6, with 12 bases that match TRBD1. V gave up 4 bases and J gave up 4 bases; unmatched junction bases: 6. The CDR3 runs to 17 residues. CDR1 SGHRS and CDR2 YFSETQ come from the germline V gene. The CDR3 here is CASSAGDRGLYNSPLHF. The CDR3 DNA is TGCGCCAGCAGCGCGGGGGACAGGGGGCTTTATAATTCACCCCTCCACTTT. The full variable domain, completed using reference TRBV5-1 and TRBJ1-6, is KAGVTQTPRYLIKTRGQQVTLSCSPISGHRSVSWYQQTPGQGLQFLFEYFSETQRNKGNFPGRFSGRQFSNSRSEMNVSTLELGDSALYLCASSAGDRGLYNSPLHFGNGTRLTVT.

This chain uses TRBV27 with TRBJ2-7; D is tentatively TRBD1 or TRBD2 (6 bases each). Germline loops: CDR1 MNHEY, CDR2 SMNVEV (reference sequence). Trimming took off 10 bases at V and 5 bases at J, with 24 bases between the two ends. CDR3 size: 15 residues. The CDR3 loop reads CATKAGWGAGNEQYF. The CDR3 coding sequence is TGTGCCACCAAAGCCGGATGGGGGGCTGGTAACGAGCAGTACTTC.

CDR3 loop: CASSFGTGALNSPLHF. CDR3 DNA: TGTGCCAGCAGCTTTGGGACAGGGGCCCTTAATTCACCCCTCCACTTT. The V gene is TRBV12-3 or TRBV12-4, the J gene TRBJ1-6; 10 bases are a match to TRBD1. V shed 6 bases, J shed 6 bases, and the junction held 8 bases outside the gene matches. The length of the CDR3 is 16 residues.

In its sample, this clonotype was seen a few times. The V and J genes are TRBV12-3 or TRBV12-4 and TRBJ2-1; D might be TRBD1 (8 bases). The CDR3 covers 15 residues. V was trimmed by 3 bases and J by 4 bases, leaving 13 bases between them. The CDR3 bases are TGTGCCAGCAGTTTCAACAGGGGGGGTTACAATGAGCAGTTCTTC. Its protein product is CASSFNRGGYNEQFF.

This rearrangement joins TRBV20-1 to TRBJ1-2; D possibly corresponds to TRBD1 (6 bases). Trimming stripped 5 bases from V and 8 bases from J, with 18 bases between. Germline V gene sequence: CDR1 DFQATT, CDR2 SNEGSKA (reference sequence). The CDR3 sequence is 13 residues long. The CDR3 loop reads CSAARGPVGGYTF. In nucleotides, the CDR3 is TGCAGTGCTGCCAGGGGCCCGGTGGGAGGCTACACCTTC.

This rearrangement joins TRBV3-1 to TRBJ2-2; D is unresolved. The germline V gene has CDR1 LGHDT and CDR2 YNNKEL (reference sequence). The CDR3 length is 14 residues. V shed 2 bases and J shed 3 bases, with 7 bases lying between them. CDR3 nucleotide sequence: TGTGCCAGCAGCCAAAGACTCTACACCGGGGAGCTGTTTTTT. Amino acids: CASSQRLYTGELFF. Full variable domain (rest looked up from reference TRBV3-1 and TRBJ2-2): DTAVSQTPKYLVTQMGNDKSIKCEQNLGHDTMYWYKQDSKKFLKIMFSYNNKELIINETVPNRFSPKSPDKAHLNLHINSLELGDSAVYFCASSQRLYTGELFFGEGSRLTVL.

This clonotype was counted only a few times. The chain is built from TRBV20-1 and TRBJ2-7; D is perhaps TRBD1 (5 bases). In germline, CDR1 is DFQATT, CDR2 SNEGSKA (reference sequence). The CDR3 covers 14 residues. V dropped 6 bases and J dropped 3 bases, with 18 bases sitting between them. CDR3: CSALDRSKGYEQYF. CDR3 DNA: TGCAGTGCCTTAGACAGAAGCAAGGGCTACGAGCAGTACTTC.

V and J are TRBV7-9 and TRBJ2-7; D not resolved. V was shortened by 4 bases and J by 3 bases, with 10 bases between the two germline ends. Looked up from germline, CDR1 is SEHNR and CDR2 is FQNEAQ (reference sequence). This CDR3 spans 13 amino acids. The DNA of the CDR3 is TGTGCCAGCAGCTCCGCCGTCTTCTACGAGCAGTACTTC. This codes for CASSSAVFYEQYF.

V usage is TRBV7-2 and J usage is TRBJ2-5; 8 nucleotides agree with TRBD1. CDR3 size: 16 residues. V shed 2 bases, J shed 4 bases, and the junction held 9 bases outside the gene matches. Germline CDR1 is SGHTA and CDR2 is FQGNSA. The CDR3: CASSLSRTGTGETQYF. The CDR3 DNA reads TGTGCCAGCAGCTTATCCAGGACAGGGACGGGAGAGACCCAGTACTTC.

J is TRBJ2-5 and V is TRBV7-9, with 11 bases lining up with TRBD2. Germline trimming cut 2 bases from V and 5 bases from J; bases unmatched to any gene: 10. CDR3 length equals 17 residues. Germline values: CDR1 SEHNR, CDR2 FQNEAQ (reference sequence). CDR3 loop: CASSLRRVAGGPETQYF. CDR3 nucleotides: TGTGCCAGCAGCTTACGACGAGTAGCGGGAGGGCCGGAGACCCAGTACTTC.

This clonotype has just a few counts. The gene calls are TRBV30 and TRBJ1-2, with 9 nucleotides matching TRBD1. Germline V lookup: CDR1 GTSNPN, CDR2 SVGIG (reference sequence). The ends lost 1 base at V and 6 bases at J; junction bases unmatched: 3. This CDR3 contains 13 residues. Here the CDR3 reads CAWSAGTGNGYTF. CDR3 DNA: TGTGCCTGGAGTGCCGGGACAGGGAATGGCTACACCTTC.

This clonotype showed up just once. The chain joins TRBV20-1 to TRBJ2-7; the match to TRBD2 covers 10 bases. CDR1 and CDR2 from the germline V gene are DFQATT and SNEGSKA (reference sequence). V shed 5 bases and J 7 bases; nucleotides not matched to a gene: 8. CDR3 length: 13 amino acids. CDR3 nucleotide sequence: TGCAGTGCTGAGAGCGGGAGGGCCCAGGAGCAGTACTTC. Amino acids: CSAESGRAQEQYF.